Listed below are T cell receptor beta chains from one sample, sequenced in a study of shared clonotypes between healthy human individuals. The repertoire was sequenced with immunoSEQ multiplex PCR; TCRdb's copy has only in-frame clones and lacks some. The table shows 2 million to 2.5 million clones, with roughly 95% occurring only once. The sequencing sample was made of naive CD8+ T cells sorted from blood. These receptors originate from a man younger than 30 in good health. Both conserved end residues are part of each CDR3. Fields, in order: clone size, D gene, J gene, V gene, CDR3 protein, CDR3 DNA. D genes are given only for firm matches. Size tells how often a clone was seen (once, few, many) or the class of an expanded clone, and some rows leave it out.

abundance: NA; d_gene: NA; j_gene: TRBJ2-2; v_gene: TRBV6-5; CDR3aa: CASSLGGNGELFF; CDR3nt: TGTGCCAGCAGTTTAGGTGGTAACGGGGAGCTGTTTTTT
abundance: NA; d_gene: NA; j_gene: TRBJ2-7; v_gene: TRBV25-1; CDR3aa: CASSEVTKDEQYF; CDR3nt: TGTGCCAGCAGTGAAGTGACTAAGGACGAGCAGTACTTC
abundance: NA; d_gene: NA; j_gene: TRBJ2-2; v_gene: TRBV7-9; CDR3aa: CASTEGTGELFF; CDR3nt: TGTGCCAGCACTGAGGGGACCGGGGAGCTGTTTTTT
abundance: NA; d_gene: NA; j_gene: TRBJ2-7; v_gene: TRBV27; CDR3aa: CASSITGNPKYEQYF; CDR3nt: TGTGCCAGCAGTATCACAGGCAACCCTAAATACGAGCAGTACTTC
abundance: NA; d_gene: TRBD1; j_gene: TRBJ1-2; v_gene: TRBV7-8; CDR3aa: CASSPKGQGVNYGYTF; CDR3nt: TGTGCCAGCAGCCCCAAGGGACAGGGGGTGAACTATGGCTACACCTTC
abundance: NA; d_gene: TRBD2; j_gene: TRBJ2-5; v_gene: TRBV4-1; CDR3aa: CASSERGLLETQYF; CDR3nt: TGCGCCAGCTCGGAGCGGGGGTTATTAGAGACCCAGTACTTC
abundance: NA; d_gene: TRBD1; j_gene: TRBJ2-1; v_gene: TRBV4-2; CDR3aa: CASSQTGEDNEQFF; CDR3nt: TGTGCCAGCAGCCAGACAGGGGAGGACAATGAGCAGTTCTTC
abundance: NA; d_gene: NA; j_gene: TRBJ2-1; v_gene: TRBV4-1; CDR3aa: CASSLGIAMNNEQFF; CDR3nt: TGCGCCAGCAGCCTAGGGATAGCGATGAACAATGAGCAGTTCTTC
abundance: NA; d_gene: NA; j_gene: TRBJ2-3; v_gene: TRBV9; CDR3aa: CASSVAGAADTQYF; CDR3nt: TGTGCCAGCAGCGTAGCCGGGGCCGCGGATACGCAGTATTTT
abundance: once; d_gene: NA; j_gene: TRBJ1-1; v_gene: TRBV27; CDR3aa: CASSLNGLDSLNTEAFF; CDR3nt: TGTGCCAGCAGTTTAAACGGTCTAGACAGCCTGAACACTGAAGCTTTCTTT
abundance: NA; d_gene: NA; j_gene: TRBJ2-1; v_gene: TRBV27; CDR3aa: CASRGTGYNEQFF; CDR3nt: TGTGCCAGCAGGGGGACTGGCTACAATGAGCAGTTCTTC
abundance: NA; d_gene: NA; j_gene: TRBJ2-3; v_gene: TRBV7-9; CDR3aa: CASRSHGLDTQYF; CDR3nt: TGTGCCAGCAGGAGTCATGGTTTAGATACGCAGTATTTT
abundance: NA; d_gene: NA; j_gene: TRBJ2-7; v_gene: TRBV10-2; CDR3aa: CASSELRTYEQYF; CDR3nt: TGCGCCAGCAGTGAGCTGCGGACTTACGAGCAGTACTTC
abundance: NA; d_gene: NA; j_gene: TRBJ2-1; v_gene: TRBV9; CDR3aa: CASSGTSLGEQFF; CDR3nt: TGTGCCAGCAGCGGTACTAGCTTGGGTGAGCAGTTCTTC
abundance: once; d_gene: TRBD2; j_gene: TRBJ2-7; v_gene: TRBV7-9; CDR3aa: CASSSAGTSDEQYF; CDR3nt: TGTGCCAGCAGCTCCGCCGGGACTAGCGACGAGCAGTACTTC
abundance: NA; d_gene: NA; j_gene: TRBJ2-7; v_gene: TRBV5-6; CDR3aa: CASSPPGVQGLYEQYF; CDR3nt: TGTGCCAGCAGCCCCCCAGGAGTCCAGGGGCTCTACGAGCAGTACTTC
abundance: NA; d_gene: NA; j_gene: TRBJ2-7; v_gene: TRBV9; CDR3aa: CASSPQEGDSSYEQYF; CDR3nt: TGTGCCAGCAGCCCACAGGAGGGCGACTCCTCCTACGAGCAGTACTTC
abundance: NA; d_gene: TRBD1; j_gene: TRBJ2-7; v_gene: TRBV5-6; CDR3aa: CASSSGTGPEEQYF; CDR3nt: TGTGCCAGCAGCTCAGGGACAGGGCCGGAGGAGCAGTACTTC
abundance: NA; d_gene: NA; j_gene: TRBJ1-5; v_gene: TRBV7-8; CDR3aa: CASSSTLSGQPQHF; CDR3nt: TGTGCCAGCAGCTCGACTTTATCTGGTCAGCCCCAGCATTTT
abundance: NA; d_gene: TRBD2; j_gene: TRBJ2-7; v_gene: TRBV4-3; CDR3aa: CASSQGAGVGEQYF; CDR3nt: TGCGCCAGCAGCCAAGGAGCGGGAGTGGGAGAGCAGTACTTC
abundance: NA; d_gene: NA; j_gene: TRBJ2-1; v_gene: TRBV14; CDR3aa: CASSQWDTVAYNEQFF; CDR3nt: TGTGCCAGCAGCCAGTGGGACACCGTGGCCTACAATGAGCAGTTCTTC
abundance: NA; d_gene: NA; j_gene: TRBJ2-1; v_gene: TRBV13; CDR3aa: CASSTGSYNEQFF; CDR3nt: TGTGCCAGCAGCACCGGCTCCTACAATGAGCAGTTCTTC
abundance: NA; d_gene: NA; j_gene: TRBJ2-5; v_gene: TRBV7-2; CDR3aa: CASSLVEAGADRAQYF; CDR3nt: TGTGCCAGCAGCTTAGTAGAGGCAGGCGCCGATCGGGCCCAGTACTTC
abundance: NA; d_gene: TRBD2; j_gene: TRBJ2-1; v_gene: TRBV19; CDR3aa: CASSSTSANEQFF; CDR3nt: TGTGCCAGTAGTTCGACTAGCGCTAATGAGCAGTTCTTC
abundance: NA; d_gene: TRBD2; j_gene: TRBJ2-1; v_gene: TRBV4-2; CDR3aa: CASSQDLAGGANEQFF; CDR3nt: TGTGCCAGCAGCCAAGATCTAGCGGGGGGTGCCAATGAGCAGTTCTTC
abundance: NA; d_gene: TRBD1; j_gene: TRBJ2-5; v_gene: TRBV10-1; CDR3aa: CASSAGTGEGETQYF; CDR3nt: TGCGCCAGCAGTGCTGGGACAGGGGAGGGAGAGACCCAGTACTTC